These T cell receptor beta chains were read from a single sample in a study of T cells in localized non-small cell lung cancer. Sequencing used immunoSEQ multiplex PCR; TCRdb keeps in-frame clones, though not all of them. The profile covers more than 1,500 clones, with roughly 21% appearing a single time and around 12% taken by the ten largest. The starting material was lung tumor tissue, obtained before any cancer treatment. The receptor source for this set is an older male donor with stage I lung adenocarcinoma. CDR3s include the opening cysteine and the closing phenylalanine or tryptophan. A D gene is named only where the DNA matches it firmly. A clone size is listed for some rows: how often the clone was seen (once, few, many), or a class if it is expanded.

v_call	cdr3_length	clone_size	d_call	j_call	cdr3_nt	cdr3_aa
TRBV28	15	NA	NA	TRBJ1-5	TGTGCCAGCAGCTCGGACAGCTATAGCAATCAGCCCCAGCATTTT	CASSSDSYSNQPQHF
TRBV6-8	14	medium-sized	NA	TRBJ1-1	TGTGCCAGCAGAAGGACAGCCATGAACACTGAAGCTTTCTTT	CASRRTAMNTEAFF
TRBV6-8	15	NA	NA	TRBJ2-5	TGTGCCAGCAGTGTAGGGTTAGGGGGTCAAGAGACCCAGTACTTC	CASSVGLGGQETQYF
TRBV7-1	19	NA	NA	TRBJ1-5	TGTGCCAGCAGCCAAGATCGGCGCTTCACGGGTGGAAGCAATCAGCCCCAGCATTTT	CASSQDRRFTGGSNQPQHF
TRBV30	13	NA	TRBD1	TRBJ2-1	TGTGCCTGGAGTCAAGACAGGGTGAATGAGCAGTTCTTC	CAWSQDRVNEQFF
TRBV9	14	few	TRBD2	TRBJ2-7	TGTGCCAGCAGCGGGACTAGCGGGGTCGACGAGCAGTACTTC	CASSGTSGVDEQYF
TRBV6-8	16	few	TRBD2	TRBJ2-1	TGTGCCAGCAGTCCTCTCACTAGCGGGGAGCACAATGAGCAGTTCTTC	CASSPLTSGEHNEQFF
TRBV15	16	NA	NA	TRBJ1-5	TGTGCCACCAGCAGACCGGTGAAGGATCGCAATCAGCCCCAGCATTTT	CATSRPVKDRNQPQHF
TRBV9	15	NA	NA	TRBJ2-7	TGTGCCAGCAGCGTAGCCCCGGGCGCTGCCTACGAGCAGTACTTC	CASSVAPGAAYEQYF
TRBV7-2	13	medium-sized	NA	TRBJ1-1	TGTGCCAGCAGCGGCGGGTGGGGGACTGAAGCTTTCTTT	CASSGGWGTEAFF
TRBV7-1	13	few	NA	TRBJ1-3	TGTGCCAGCAGTCTAGCACACCTTAACACCATATATTTT	CASSLAHLNTIYF
TRBV9	16	few	NA	TRBJ1-1	TGTGCCAGCAGCCTCCTGAGTCCAGGATCGAACACTGAAGCTTTCTTT	CASSLLSPGSNTEAFF
TRBV19	13	NA	NA	TRBJ2-7	TGTGCCAGTAGTATACACGGTGGCTACGAGCAGTACTTC	CASSIHGGYEQYF
TRBV7-2	13	many	NA	TRBJ2-5	TGTGCCAGCAGCCCCCCGGGGCGAGAGACCCAGTACTTC	CASSPPGRETQYF
TRBV11-3	16	few	NA	TRBJ2-6	TGTGCCAGCAGCTTATTTACGTCCTCTGGGGCCAACGTCCTGACTTTC	CASSLFTSSGANVLTF
TRBV11-3	14	NA	NA	TRBJ2-2	TGTGCCAGCAGCCTGCGCCGGGGGACCGGGGAGCTGTTTTTT	CASSLRRGTGELFF
TRBV11-3	14	NA	NA	TRBJ1-2	TGTGCCAGCAGCGTTACAGGCTTAAACTATGGCTACACCTTC	CASSVTGLNYGYTF
TRBV28	13	few	NA	TRBJ2-2	TGTGCCAGCAGTTTAGATTGGGCCGGGGAGCTGTTTTTT	CASSLDWAGELFF
TRBV11-3	14	NA	NA	TRBJ2-5	TGTGCCAGCAGTCAGACAGACTTTCAAGAGACCCAGTACTTC	CASSQTDFQETQYF
TRBV15	16	NA	TRBD1	TRBJ1-4	TGTGCCACCAGCAGGGACAGGGTGGGGACTAATGAAAAACTGTTTTTT	CATSRDRVGTNEKLFF
TRBV9	12	few	NA	TRBJ1-2	TGTGCCAGCAGGACAGATTTATATGGCTACACCTTC	CASRTDLYGYTF
TRBV18	14	NA	TRBD1	TRBJ1-2	TGTGCCAGCTCACCTTGGGACAGGGAATCTGGCTACACCTTC	CASSPWDRESGYTF
TRBV11-3	16	few	NA	TRBJ1-3	TGTGCCAGCAGCGAACAGGGTACAAGCTCTGGAAACACCATATATTTT	CASSEQGTSSGNTIYF
TRBV6-8	13	NA	NA	TRBJ1-1	TGTGCCAGCAGTGATGGGTCAGCCCGCGAAGCTTTCTTT	CASSDGSAREAFF
TRBV11-3	15	few	NA	TRBJ2-1	TGTGCCAGCAGCCCCCGCAGGGGTTCCTACAATGAGCAGTTCTTC	CASSPRRGSYNEQFF
TRBV9	14	NA	TRBD1	TRBJ2-7	TGTGCCAGCAGTTCACGACAGGGCCCCTACGAGCAGTACTTC	CASSSRQGPYEQYF
TRBV29-1	13	NA	TRBD2	TRBJ2-5	TGCAGCACATGGACTAGCGGGGAGGAGACCCAGTACTTC	CSTWTSGEETQYF
TRBV11-3	14	medium-sized	NA	TRBJ2-1	TGTGCCAGCAGCTTCCAGGACAGCTACAATGAGCAGTTCTTC	CASSFQDSYNEQFF
TRBV1	18	NA	NA	TRBJ2-1	TGCGCCAGCACTAACAGGAGGCTAGCGGGGGGTTCCTACAATGAGCAGTTCTTC	CASTNRRLAGGSYNEQFF
TRBV19	15	NA	TRBD2	TRBJ2-3	TGTGCCAGTAGTGAACTAGCGGGGGGAGCAGATACGCAGTATTTT	CASSELAGGADTQYF
TRBV30	13	NA	NA	TRBJ1-1	TGTGCCTGGAGCCCCCTCGGCGACACTGAAGCTTTCTTT	CAWSPLGDTEAFF
TRBV18	12	once	NA	TRBJ2-1	TGTGCCAGCCAGGAGGGGACGGATGAGCAGTTCTTC	CASQEGTDEQFF
TRBV6-8	15	NA	NA	TRBJ1-1	TGTGCCAGCAGCGACGGGACACCGACGAACACTGAAGCTTTCTTT	CASSDGTPTNTEAFF